One sample yielded the 24 T cell receptor beta chains listed below, sequenced in a study of blood T cell repertoires in COVID-19. Measured with immunoSEQ multiplex PCR; TCRdb has only the in-frame clones, and not every one. The data show roughly 100,000 clones, around 87% seen once. The source material was peripheral blood. These receptor sequences come from a man aged 50-59 years with acute or convalescent COVID-19.

The rearrangement uses TRBV5-1 and TRBJ2-7, with 11 bases matching TRBD2. CDR3 length: 17 amino acids. J was trimmed by 1 base and V by 4 bases; bases with no gene match: 10. The germline V gene has CDR1 SGHRS and CDR2 YFSETQ. The CDR3 DNA follows: TGCGCCAGCAGCCCCGGGACTAGCGGACGAATTTCCTACGAGCAGTACTTC. It is translated as CASSPGTSGRISYEQYF.

The genes are TRBV27 and TRBJ2-1, with 11 nucleotides matching TRBD2. Germline CDR1 and CDR2: MNHEY and SMNVEV (reference sequence). J gave up 7 bases and V 3 bases, and 8 bases lay outside the gene matches. This CDR3 has 16 residues. The CDR3 DNA follows: TGTGCCAGCAGTTTCTTAGCGGGAGGGGGTAAGAATGAGCAGTTCTTC. Its protein is CASSFLAGGGKNEQFF.

The chain joins TRBV4-2 to TRBJ2-7; 9 bases fit TRBD2. The germline gives CDR1 LGHNA, CDR2 YNFKEQ. The CDR3 loop spans 15 amino acids. With 5 bases clipped from V and 2 bases from J, the junction kept 7 bases outside the gene matches. CDR3 DNA: TGTGCCAGCAGCGCCGGAGCGGGAGGACCCTACGAGCAGTACTTC. Translated, it gives CASSAGAGGPYEQYF.

The chain joins TRBV19 to TRBJ2-7; 9 bases are a match to TRBD2. The CDR3 is 12 residues long. The V and J ends lost 10 bases and 3 bases, in that order; junction bases with no gene match: 4. Per the germline V gene, CDR1 is LNHDA and CDR2 is SQIVND (reference sequence). CDR3 DNA sequence: TGTGCCACTGCGGGGGGGGACTACGAGCAGTACTTC. It is translated as CATAGGDYEQYF.

V usage is TRBV11-2 and J usage is TRBJ1-6, with D perhaps matching TRBD1 (5 bases). Germline-derived CDR1 and CDR2 are SGHAT and FQNNGV. The CDR3 covers 15 residues. Trimming pared 2 bases from V and 7 bases from J, leaving 12 bases between. Written as DNA, the CDR3 is TGTGCCAGCAGCTTAAACCGGGACTTGAATTCACCCCTCCACTTT. Translating gives CASSLNRDLNSPLHF. Drawing the rest from reference TRBV11-2 and TRBJ1-6, the complete variable domain is EAGVAQSPRYKIIEKRQSVAFWCNPISGHATLYWYQQILGQGPKLLIQFQNNGVVDDSQLPKDRFSAERLKGVDSTLKIQPAKLEDSAVYLCASSLNRDLNSPLHFGNGTRLTVT.

V and J are TRBV5-1 and TRBJ2-3; 8 bases line up with TRBD2. Germline-derived CDR1 and CDR2 are SGHRS and YFSETQ. Trimming removed 4 bases from V and 0 bases from J; junction bases left unmatched: 4. There are 15 residues in the CDR3. CDR3 region: CASSVTGGSTDTQYF. The CDR3, as DNA: TGCGCCAGCAGCGTTACGGGGGGGAGCACAGATACGCAGTATTTT.

This rearrangement joins TRBV24-1 to TRBJ2-3; 14 bases are a match to TRBD2. The germline gives CDR1 KGHDR, CDR2 SFDVKD. The CDR3 is 17 amino acids. V gave up 3 bases and J gave up 5 bases; unmatched junction bases: 6. The CDR3 spells CATSDPTSGRAGDTQYF. The CDR3 DNA follows: TGTGCCACCAGTGATCCGACTAGCGGGAGGGCTGGAGATACGCAGTATTTT.

In DNA, the CDR3 is TGTGCCAGCAGCTTAGTTGGGAGGGAGCAGTTCTTC. Protein: CASSLVGREQFF. The J gene is TRBJ2-1, the V gene TRBV7-2, with a tentative D call TRBD2 (6 bases). In germline, CDR1 is SGHTA, CDR2 FQGNSA. Trimming removed 1 base at V and 10 bases at J, with 8 bases between. The CDR3 covers 12 residues.

The V gene is TRBV19, the J gene TRBJ2-3; D gene unclear. Trimming shortened V by 9 bases and J by 0 bases, and 7 bases separated the two germline ends. The length of the CDR3 is 12 residues. Germline CDR1 LNHDA, CDR2 SQIVND (reference sequence). CDR3 sequence (DNA): TGTGCCAGCCAATTCAGCACAGATACGCAGTATTTT. It encodes CASQFSTDTQYF. The variable domain in full, with the rest retrieved from reference TRBV19 and TRBJ2-3, is DGGITQSPKYLFRKEGQNVTLSCEQNLNHDAMYWYRQDPGQGLRLIYYSQIVNDFQKGDIAEGYSVSREKKESFPLTVTSAQKNPTAFYLCASQFSTDTQYFGPGTRLTVL.

This sequence joins TRBV16 and TRBJ2-7, with a weak D call TRBD2 (6 bases). There are 16 residues in the CDR3. V lost 2 bases and J 7 bases, leaving 21 bases between the germline ends. CDR1 KGHSY and CDR2 FQNENV come from the germline V gene. The CDR3 region has the DNA TGTGCCAGCAGCCAAGGCAAGGCGGGACTCCCTTGGGAGCAGTACTTC. Its protein product is CASSQGKAGLPWEQYF.

The chain employs TRBV29-1 and TRBJ2-7, with 10 bases aligning to TRBD1. CDR1 and CDR2 from the germline V gene are SQVTM and ANQGSEA. The CDR3 sequence is 15 residues long. V shed 0 bases, J shed 3 bases, and the junction held 5 bases outside the gene matches. The CDR3 region is CSVEEDRGRYYEQYF. The CDR3 DNA sequence: TGCAGCGTTGAAGAAGACAGGGGGCGTTACTACGAGCAGTACTTC.

The chain combines TRBV10-3 with TRBJ2-2; D not certain. This CDR3 region has 13 residues. The V gene lost 8 bases and the J gene lost 6 bases, with 13 bases spanning the gap. The germline gives CDR1 ENHRY, CDR2 SYGVKD. CDR3 in DNA: TGTGCCATCGGCCACGGGTCAGCCGGGGAGCTGTTTTTT. As protein: CAIGHGSAGELFF.

The chain employs TRBV5-4 and TRBJ2-7, with a tentative D call TRBD1 (6 bases). Germline CDR1 SGHNT, CDR2 YYREEE (reference sequence). This CDR3 has 15 residues. V lost 2 bases and J lost 3, with 15 bases in between. The CDR3 loop is CASSLRVTGSYEQYF. CDR3 nucleotide sequence: TGTGCCAGCAGCTTAAGAGTGACAGGTAGCTACGAGCAGTACTTC.

The rearrangement uses TRBV4-1 and TRBJ2-7; 9 positions agree with TRBD2. Losses at the gene ends were 6 bases for V and 6 bases for J; bases not matched to a gene: 12. Germline CDR1 MGHRA, CDR2 YSYEKL. CDR3 length: 15 amino acids. The DNA of the CDR3 is TGCGCCAGCAGTCGTCCCGGGACTAGCCAGCGCGAGCAGTACTTC. Residues: CASSRPGTSQREQYF.

This clone was counted only a few times. This chain links TRBV24-1 with TRBJ2-3; 7 bases are shared with TRBD2. With 3 bases clipped from V and 5 bases from J, the junction kept 7 bases outside the gene matches. CDR1 KGHDR and CDR2 SFDVKD come from the germline V gene. CDR3 length: 15 amino acids. CDR3 sequence reads: CATSDPTSVIDTQYF. CDR3 nucleotide sequence: TGTGCCACCAGTGATCCCACTAGCGTTATAGATACGCAGTATTTT.

The rearrangement links TRBV28 to TRBJ1-5; D not resolved. V lost 6 bases and J 7 bases, leaving 13 bases between the germline ends. Germline V gene data show CDR1 as MDHEN and CDR2 as SYDVKM. CDR3 length: 13 amino acids. The CDR3 sequence: CASSFQVYQPQHF. In nucleotides, the CDR3 is TGTGCCAGCAGCTTCCAGGTTTACCAGCCCCAGCATTTT. Filled out from reference TRBV28 and TRBJ1-5, the complete variable domain reads DVKVTQSSRYLVKRTGEKVFLECVQDMDHENMFWYRQDPGLGLRLIYFSYDVKMKEKGDIPEGYSVSREKKERFSLILESASTNQTSMYLCASSFQVYQPQHFGDGTRLSIL.

This chain connects TRBV7-9 to TRBJ2-2, with 11 bases matching TRBD2. Germline CDR1 and CDR2: SEHNR and FQNEAQ (reference sequence). The CDR3 is 16 residues long. Losses at the gene ends were 6 bases for V and 3 bases for J; bases not matched to a gene: 6. CDR3 region: CASRAPGLADTGELFF. The CDR3 region has the DNA TGTGCCAGCAGGGCACCGGGACTAGCGGACACCGGGGAGCTGTTTTTT. The full variable domain, in which reference TRBV7-9 and TRBJ2-2 provide the parts outside the CDR3, is DTGVSQNPRHKITKRGQNVTFRCDPISEHNRLYWYRQTLGQGPEFLTYFQNEAQLEKSRLLSDRFSAERPKGSFSTLEIQRTEQGDSAMYLCASRAPGLADTGELFFGEGSRLTVL.

This clone was seen a few times. The chain is built from TRBV10-3 and TRBJ1-1; D may be TRBD1 (5 bases). Germline CDR1 and CDR2: ENHRY and SYGVKD. V was clipped by 6 bases and J by 0 bases, with 14 bases between them. The CDR3 loop spans 15 amino acids. In DNA, the CDR3 is TGTGCCATCAGCAGGGTGGCCTCAATGAACACTGAAGCTTTCTTT. Translating gives CAISRVASMNTEAFF.

The chain recombines TRBV2 with TRBJ2-5; 9 bases map to TRBD1. Germline V gene lookup returns CDR1 SNHLY and CDR2 FYNNEI. The V segment lost 8 bases and the J segment 5 bases; nucleotides outside the gene matches: 9. CDR3 length: 14 amino acids. The CDR3 spells CASWDRDREETQYF. DNA of the CDR3: TGTGCCAGCTGGGACAGGGATCGTGAGGAGACCCAGTACTTC.

V and J are TRBV12-3 or TRBV12-4 and TRBJ1-2; D remains unclear. With 1 base removed from V and 7 bases from J, the gap between germline ends came to 10 bases. The CDR3 covers 13 residues. In DNA form, the CDR3 reads TGTGCCAGCAGTTTAGAATCCCGGGGTGGCTACACCTTC. This translates into CASSLESRGGYTF.

The J gene is TRBJ2-3, the V gene TRBV2; 11 nucleotides line up with TRBD2. Trimming cost V 0 bases and J 3 bases; bases outside gene matches: 8. Germline V gives CDR1 SNHLY, CDR2 FYNNEI. This CDR3 has 18 residues. CDR3 sequence: CASSEADPTSGITDTQYF. The CDR3 bases are TGTGCCAGCAGTGAAGCAGATCCGACTAGCGGGATAACAGATACGCAGTATTTT.

This chain links TRBV27 with TRBJ2-3; D unclear. This CDR3 region has 13 residues. CDR1 MNHEY and CDR2 SMNVEV come from the germline V gene (reference sequence). Trimming stripped 6 bases from V and 1 base from J, with 8 bases between. CDR3 region: CASRASGTDTQYF. CDR3 in DNA: TGTGCCAGCAGGGCCTCCGGCACAGATACGCAGTATTTT.

V usage is TRBV4-2 and J usage is TRBJ1-4, with D perhaps matching TRBD1 (5 bases). Per germline, CDR1 LGHNA and CDR2 YNFKEQ. V was pared by 1 base and J by 4 bases, with 10 bases between. The CDR3 sequence is 15 residues long. Here the CDR3 reads CASSQVGQGNEKLFF. As DNA, the CDR3 is TGTGCCAGCAGCCAAGTTGGGCAGGGTAATGAAAAACTGTTTTTT.

The CDR3 DNA is TGCGCCAGCAGCCAGTACCCGGGACAGACAAATGGCTACACCTTC. It encodes CASSQYPGQTNGYTF. V usage is TRBV4-1 and J usage is TRBJ1-2; 7 nucleotides line up with TRBD1. Unmatched junction bases numbered 10, after V lost 3 bases and J lost 6 bases. The CDR3 runs 15 residues. Germline-derived CDR1 and CDR2 are MGHRA and YSYEKL.